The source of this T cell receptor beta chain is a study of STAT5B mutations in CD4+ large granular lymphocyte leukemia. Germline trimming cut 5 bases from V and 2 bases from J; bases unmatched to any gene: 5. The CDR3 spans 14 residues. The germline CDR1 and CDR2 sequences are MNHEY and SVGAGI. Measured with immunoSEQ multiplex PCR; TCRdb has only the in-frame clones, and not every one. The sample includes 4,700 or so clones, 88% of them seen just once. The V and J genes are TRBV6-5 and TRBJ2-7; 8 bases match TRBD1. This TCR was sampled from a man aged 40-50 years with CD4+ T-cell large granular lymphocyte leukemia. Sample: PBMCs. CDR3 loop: CASSGQGAPYEQYF. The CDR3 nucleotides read TGTGCCAGCAGTGGACAGGGTGCCCCCTACGAGCAGTACTTC.